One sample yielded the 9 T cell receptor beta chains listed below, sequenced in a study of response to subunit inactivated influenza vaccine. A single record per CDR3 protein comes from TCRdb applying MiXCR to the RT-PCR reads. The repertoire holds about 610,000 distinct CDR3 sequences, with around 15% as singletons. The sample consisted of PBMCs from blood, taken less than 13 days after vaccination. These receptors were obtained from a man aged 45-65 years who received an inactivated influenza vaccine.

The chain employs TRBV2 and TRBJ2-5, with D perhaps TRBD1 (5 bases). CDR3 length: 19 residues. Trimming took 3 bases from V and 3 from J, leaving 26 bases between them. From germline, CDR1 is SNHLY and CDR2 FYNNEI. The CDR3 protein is CASSERPGPPRTREETQYF. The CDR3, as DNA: TGTGCCAGCAGTGAGAGGCCAGGGCCTCCCAGGACGAGAGAAGAGACCCAGTACTTC.

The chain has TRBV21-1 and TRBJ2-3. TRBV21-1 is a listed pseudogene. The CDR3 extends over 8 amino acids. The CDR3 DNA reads TGTGCCAGCAGCACTACTGATTTT. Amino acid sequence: CASSTTDF.

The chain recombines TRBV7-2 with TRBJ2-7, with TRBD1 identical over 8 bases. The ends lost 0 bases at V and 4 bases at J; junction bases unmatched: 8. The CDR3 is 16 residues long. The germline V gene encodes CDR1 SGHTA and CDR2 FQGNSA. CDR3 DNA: TGTGCCAGCAGCTTAGCCCCCTCACAGGGGGGTTACGAGCAGTACTTC. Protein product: CASSLAPSQGGYEQYF.

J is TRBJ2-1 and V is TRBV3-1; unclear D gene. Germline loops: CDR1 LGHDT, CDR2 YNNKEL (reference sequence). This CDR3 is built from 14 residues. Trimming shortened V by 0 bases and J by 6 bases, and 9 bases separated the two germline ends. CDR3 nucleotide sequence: TGTGCCAGCAGCCAAGATCAGGATTTCAATGAGCAGTTCTTC. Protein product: CASSQDQDFNEQFF.

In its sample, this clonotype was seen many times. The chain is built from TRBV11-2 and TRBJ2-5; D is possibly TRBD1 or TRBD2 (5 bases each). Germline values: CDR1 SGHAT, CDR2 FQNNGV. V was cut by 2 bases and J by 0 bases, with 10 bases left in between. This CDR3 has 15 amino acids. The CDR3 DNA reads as TGTGCCAGCAGCTTAACGTGGGGACACCAAGAGACCCAGTACTTC. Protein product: CASSLTWGHQETQYF.

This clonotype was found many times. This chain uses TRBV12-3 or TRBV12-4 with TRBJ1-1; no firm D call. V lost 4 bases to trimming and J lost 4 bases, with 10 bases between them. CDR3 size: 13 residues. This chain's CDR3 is CASSSHGVTEAFF. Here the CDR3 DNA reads TGTGCCAGCAGTTCCCATGGGGTCACTGAAGCTTTCTTT.

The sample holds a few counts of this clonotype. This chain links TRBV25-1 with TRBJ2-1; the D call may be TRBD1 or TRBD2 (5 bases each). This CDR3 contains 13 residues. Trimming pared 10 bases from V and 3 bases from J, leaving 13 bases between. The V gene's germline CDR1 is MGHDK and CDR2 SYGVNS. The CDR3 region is CANPGTFYNEQFF. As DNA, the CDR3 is TGTGCCAACCCCGGGACCTTCTACAATGAGCAGTTCTTC.

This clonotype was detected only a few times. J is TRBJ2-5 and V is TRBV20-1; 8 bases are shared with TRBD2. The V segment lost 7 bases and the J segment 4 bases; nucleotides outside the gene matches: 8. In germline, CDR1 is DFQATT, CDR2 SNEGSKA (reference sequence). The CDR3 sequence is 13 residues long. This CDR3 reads CSVSGGPLETQYF. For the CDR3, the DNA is TGCAGTGTAAGCGGGGGCCCTTTAGAGACCCAGTACTTC.

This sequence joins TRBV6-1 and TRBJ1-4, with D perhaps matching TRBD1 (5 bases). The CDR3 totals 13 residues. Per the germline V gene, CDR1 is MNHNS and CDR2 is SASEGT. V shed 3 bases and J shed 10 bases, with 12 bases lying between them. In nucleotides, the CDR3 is TGTGCCAGCAGTGAGACAGTATCTGGAAAACTGTTTTTT. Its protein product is CASSETVSGKLFF.